Listed below are T cell receptor beta chains from one sample, sequenced in a study of blood T cell repertoires in COVID-19. Clones were read by immunoSEQ multiplex PCR, and TCRdb kept only the in-frame ones, dropping some. The table includes 100,000 or so clones, approximately 92% detected once. The sequenced material came from peripheral blood. All receptors come from a man over 45 with active COVID-19. The CDR3 runs from the conserved cysteine through the conserved F or W. A D gene is named only where the DNA matches it firmly. Rows may omit the clone size; those that give it use once, few, many or a size class.

CDR3aa | CDR3nt | v_gene | abundance | j_gene | d_gene
CASSTSSPGELFF | TGTGCCAGCAGCACTTCTTCACCCGGGGAGCTGTTTTTT | TRBV7-9 | . | TRBJ2-2 | .
CASSRRVDGKLFF | TGTGCCAGCAGCCGCAGGGTGGACGGGAAACTGTTTTTT | TRBV3-1/TRBV3-2 | . | TRBJ1-4 | .
CASSPRLAGPSSYNEQFF | TGTGCCAGCTCACCACGACTAGCGGGACCTAGCTCCTACAATGAGCAGTTCTTC | TRBV18 | . | TRBJ2-1 | TRBD2
CSVEEGQGTGYTF | TGCAGCGTTGAAGAGGGACAGGGAACCGGCTACACCTTC | TRBV29-1 | . | TRBJ1-2 | TRBD1
CASTPGGRGNEKLFF | TGTGCCAGTACCCCTGGCGGAAGGGGCAATGAAAAACTGTTTTTT | TRBV19 | once | TRBJ1-4 | .
CASSLGGTVGNTEAFF | TGCGCCAGCAGCTTGGGGGGGACAGTCGGGAACACTGAAGCTTTCTTT | TRBV5-1 | . | TRBJ1-1 | TRBD1
CASTLRLSGKGKLFF | TGTGCCAGCACCCTGAGGCTTTCGGGGAAAGGGAAACTGTTTTTT | TRBV6-6 | . | TRBJ1-4 | .
CASSQDPNRDSEKLFF | TGTGCCAGCAGCCAAGATCCCAACAGGGATAGCGAAAAACTGTTTTTT | TRBV3-1/TRBV3-2 | . | TRBJ1-4 | .
CASSPGTGRVTEAFF | TGTGCCAGTAGTCCGGGGACAGGACGAGTCACTGAAGCTTTCTTT | TRBV19 | . | TRBJ1-1 | TRBD1
CASSTLGLAGGPDTQYF | TGTGCCAGTAGTACGCTGGGACTAGCGGGAGGGCCGGATACGCAGTATTTT | TRBV19 | . | TRBJ2-3 | TRBD2
CASSDYRGQSTQYF | TGTGCCAGCAGTGACTACCGGGGACAGTCGACCCAGTACTTC | TRBV2 | . | TRBJ2-5 | TRBD1
CASSPPGQATNSPLHF | TGTGCCAGCTCACCCCCTGGACAGGCGACCAATTCACCCCTCCACTTT | TRBV18 | once | TRBJ1-6 | TRBD1
CASSVEGVDTQYF | TGTGCCAGCAGCGTAGAAGGGGTAGATACGCAGTATTTT | TRBV9 | . | TRBJ2-3 | .
CASSLRLAGFSYNEQFF | TGTGCCAGCAGCTTAAGGCTAGCGGGCTTCTCCTACAATGAGCAGTTCTTC | TRBV7-2 | . | TRBJ2-1 | TRBD2
CASSQQGPGANVLTF | TGTGCCAGCAGTCAACAGGGGCCTGGGGCCAACGTCCTGACTTTC | TRBV28 | . | TRBJ2-6 | TRBD1
CATSRLGTAPQPQHF | TGTGCCACCAGCAGGCTTGGGACAGCACCACAGCCCCAGCATTTT | TRBV15 | . | TRBJ1-5 | TRBD1
CASSNPGSQEPQHF | TGTGCCAGTAGTAACCCCGGGAGCCAGGAGCCCCAGCATTTT | TRBV19 | . | TRBJ1-5 | .
CASSLSLDTQYF | TGTGCCAGCAGTTTAAGCTTAGATACGCAGTATTTT | TRBV12-3/TRBV12-4 | . | TRBJ2-3 | .
CASSQEETVGYTF | TGTGCCAGCAGCCAAGAAGAAACGGTCGGCTACACCTTC | TRBV3-1/TRBV3-2 | few | TRBJ1-2 | .
CASSYEGAVGYTF | TGTGCCAGCAGTTACGAAGGGGCGGTTGGCTACACCTTC | TRBV6-6 | once | TRBJ1-2 | .
CASSPNLETQYF | TGTGCCAGCAGCCCTAACCTAGAGACCCAGTACTTC | TRBV7-9 | . | TRBJ2-5 | .
CASSLMAVDEQFF | TGCGCCAGCAGCTTGATGGCGGTAGATGAGCAGTTCTTC | TRBV5-1 | . | TRBJ2-1 | .